The next 22 T cell receptor beta chains were all read from a single sample in a study of early T cells in non-severe SARS-CoV-2 infection. From the 5' RACE reads, TCRdb called clonotypes with MiXCR, one entry per CDR3 protein. This table has around 63,000 distinct CDR3 sequences, over 10% appearing once. The source material was whole blood. The source of these receptors is an adult who was a healthcare worker with PCR-confirmed SARS-CoV-2 infection or an uninfected control (not recorded which).

CDR3 coding DNA: TGTGCCACCAGCATTGGAGGGGGATCGGCCTACGAGCAGTACTTC. Its translation is CATSIGGGSAYEQYF. V usage is TRBV15 and J usage is TRBJ2-7, with D possibly being TRBD1 or TRBD2 (6 bases each). The V and J ends lost 4 bases and 2 bases respectively, with 15 bases between them. Per the germline V gene, CDR1 is LNHNV and CDR2 is YYDKDF (reference sequence). The CDR3 is 15 amino acids.

The V call is TRBV7-9, the J call TRBJ2-7; D gene ambiguous. V lost 4 bases, J lost 3 bases, and 16 bases lay in between. CDR1 SEHNR and CDR2 FQNEAQ come from the germline V gene (reference sequence). The CDR3 is 15 amino acids. DNA of the CDR3: TGTGCCAGCAGCTCTCCCGGGTCCATGATCTACGAGCAGTACTTC. Amino acid sequence: CASSSPGSMIYEQYF.

This clonotype has a handful of counts. This chain connects TRBV4-1 to TRBJ1-2; no clear D gene. The CDR3 length is 14 residues. The germline V gene encodes CDR1 MGHRA and CDR2 YSYEKL. V lost 2 bases and J lost 0, with 7 bases in between. The CDR3 protein is CASSQITANYGYTF. The CDR3 DNA is TGCGCCAGCAGCCAAATCACGGCTAACTATGGCTACACCTTC.

This clonotype was counted ten times or more. The CDR3 loop is CASSAPGISYEQYF. CDR3 sequence (DNA): TGTGCCAGCAGTGCCCCGGGGATTTCCTACGAGCAGTACTTC. The rearrangement links TRBV6-6 to TRBJ2-7; maybe TRBD2 (5 bases). V was shortened by 5 bases and J by 1 base, with 12 bases between the two germline ends. The CDR3 spans 14 residues. Germline CDR1 MNHNY, CDR2 SVGAGI (reference sequence).

The rearrangement uses TRBV29-1 and TRBJ2-2; no definite D call. This CDR3 has 14 amino acids. CDR1 is SQVTM, CDR2 ANQGSEA, per germline. Trimming stripped 3 bases from V and 0 bases from J, with 8 bases between. The CDR3 bases are TGCAGCGTTGACGAGGTATCGAACACCGGGGAGCTGTTTTTT. Translation: CSVDEVSNTGELFF.

This clonotype was detected ten times or more. This chain joins TRBV6-5 and TRBJ2-7; the D gene is possibly TRBD1 (5 bases). In germline, CDR1 is MNHEY, CDR2 SVGAGI. Trimming pared 4 bases from V and 2 bases from J, leaving 18 bases between. The CDR3 covers 16 residues. The CDR3 DNA sequence: TGTGCCAGCAGTTCCGAGCCCCAGGGCGGTGCCTACGAGCAGTACTTC. It encodes CASSSEPQGGAYEQYF.

This clonotype has at least ten counts. J is TRBJ2-1 and V is TRBV20-1, with D maybe TRBD2 (5 bases). V lost 1 base and J lost 7, with 14 bases in between. This CDR3 has 14 residues. Germline-derived CDR1 and CDR2 are DFQATT and SNEGSKA (reference sequence). CDR3 DNA: TGCAGTGCTAGAGCCCCTCTAGCTGGAAATGAGCAGTTCTTC. It specifies CSARAPLAGNEQFF.

This clonotype was seen many times. The chain has TRBV3-1 and TRBJ2-7; D is undetermined. V gave up 4 bases and J gave up 5 bases, with 6 bases separating them. CDR3 size: 11 residues. The V gene's germline CDR1 is LGHDT and CDR2 YNNKEL (reference sequence). CDR3: CASSRTHEQYF. The CDR3 DNA follows: TGTGCCAGCAGCCGAACCCACGAGCAGTACTTC.

There are many counts of this clonotype. An end of the junction differs from the germline gene, which may be a read error. V usage is TRBV9 and J usage is TRBJ2-7; a weak D match, TRBD2 (5 bases). The CDR3 has 15 amino acids. The V gene's germline CDR1 is SGDLS and CDR2 YYNGEE. The CDR3 loop is CASSALPGSSYEQYF. Here the CDR3 DNA reads TGTGCCAGTAGCGCCCTCCCCGGTAGCTCCTACGAGCAGTACTTC.

This chain connects TRBV11-3 to TRBJ2-2; D is possibly TRBD1 (6 bases). V lost 4 bases, J lost 3 bases, and 18 bases lay in between. CDR1 is SGHNT and CDR2 is YENEEA in the germline V gene. The CDR3 runs to 17 residues. In nucleotides, the CDR3 is TGTGCCAGCAGCTCCCGCAGGGGCGCGTCGGACACCGGGGAGCTGTTTTTT. It specifies CASSSRRGASDTGELFF. Based on the CDR3 plus reference TRBV11-3 and TRBJ2-2, the full variable domain is EAGVVQSPRYKIIEKKQPVAFWCNPISGHNTLYWYLQNLGQGPELLIRYENEEAVDDSQLPKDRFSAERLKGVDSTLKIQPAELGDSAVYLCASSSRRGASDTGELFFGEGSRLTVL.

The chain recombines TRBV12-3 or TRBV12-4 with TRBJ2-7; the match to TRBD1 covers 7 bases. The CDR3 extends over 12 amino acids. V trimming: 7 bases; J trimming: 7 bases; junction bases outside the gene matches: 7. The CDR3 DNA reads as TGTGCCAGCACCGACAGGGTGAGGGAGCAGTACTTC. Translated, it gives CASTDRVREQYF.

This clonotype was counted at least ten times. The V gene is TRBV7-2, the J gene TRBJ1-3; D not resolved. Deletions cut 2 bases from V and 0 bases from J, with 2 bases between. From germline, CDR1 is SGHTA and CDR2 FQGNSA. The CDR3 extends over 13 amino acids. CDR3 amino acids: CASSLFSGNTIYF. Written as DNA, the CDR3 is TGTGCCAGCAGCTTATTCTCTGGAAACACCATATATTTT.

In this sample, this clonotype turned up a few times. The J gene is TRBJ2-7, the V gene TRBV7-2; D might be TRBD1 (5 bases). CDR3 length: 12 residues. V shed 6 bases and J shed 6 bases, with 12 bases lying between them. Germline CDR1 reads SGHTA; CDR2 reads FQGNSA. The DNA of the CDR3 is TGTGCCAGCAGAGGGGCCGGCCCCGAGCAGTACTTC. It is translated as CASRGAGPEQYF. Variable domain in full (rest from reference TRBV7-2 and TRBJ2-7): GAGVSQSPSNKVTEKGKDVELRCDPISGHTALYWYRQSLGQGLEFLIYFQGNSAPDKSGLPSDRFSAERTGGSVSTLTIQRTQQEDSAVYLCASRGAGPEQYFGPGTRLTVT.

This clonotype was detected only a few times. J is TRBJ2-7 and V is TRBV15; the match to TRBD1 covers 8 bases. The trim removed 2 bases at V and 7 bases at J, leaving 13 bases unmatched. Germline V gene lookup returns CDR1 LNHNV and CDR2 YYDKDF (reference sequence). This CDR3 has 16 residues. CDR3: CATSRKGTGGEVEQYF. The CDR3 DNA reads as TGTGCCACCAGCAGAAAAGGGACAGGCGGTGAAGTGGAGCAGTACTTC.

This clonotype has at least ten counts. The chain uses TRBV18 and TRBJ1-1; D is possibly TRBD1 (5 bases). V was cut by 9 bases and J by 1 base, with 18 bases left in between. CDR3 size: 15 residues. The germline CDR1 and CDR2 sequences are KGHSH and LQKENI. As DNA, the CDR3 is TGTGCCAGTTCCTACCTTACAGGACGGAACACTGAAGCTTTCTTT. Translation: CASSYLTGRNTEAFF.

This clonotype showed up just a few times. The V gene is TRBV5-6, the J gene TRBJ2-1, with 7 bases lining up with TRBD1. From germline, CDR1 is SGHDT and CDR2 YYEEEE. The CDR3 sequence is 13 residues long. V shed 1 base, J shed 8 bases, and the junction held 3 bases outside the gene matches. Written as DNA, the CDR3 is TGTGCCAGCAGCTTGCAGGGGGTGCATGAGCAGTTCTTC. This gives the protein CASSLQGVHEQFF.

Note on this clonotype: One end of the junction varies from germline; a read error may be responsible. The rearrangement joins TRBV29-1 to TRBJ2-7; TRBD1 aligns across 8 bases. The length of the CDR3 is 14 residues. Germline V gene data show CDR1 as SQVTM and CDR2 as ANQGSEA. The CDR3 nucleotides are TGCAGCGTGGCCGACAGGGGTACCTCCTACGAGCAGCACTTC. Amino acid sequence: CSVADRGTSYEQHF.

This clonotype has a handful of counts. The chain combines TRBV3-1 with TRBJ1-4; maybe TRBD1 (5 bases). V was shortened by 0 bases and J by 15 bases, with 17 bases between the two germline ends. Looked up from germline, CDR1 is LGHDT and CDR2 is YNNKEL (reference sequence). CDR3 length: 14 residues. CDR3: CASSQDGKGRVLFF. The CDR3 DNA is TGTGCCAGCAGCCAAGATGGCAAGGGGCGCGTGTTGTTTTTT.

Regarding this clonotype: Just one base apart from a much larger clone, this may be a read error. The chain employs TRBV11-2 and TRBJ2-7, with D tentatively TRBD1 or TRBD2 (5 bases each). This CDR3 region has 13 residues. Germline-derived CDR1 and CDR2 are SGHAT and FQNNGV. The CDR3 region has the DNA TGTACCAGCAGCTTAGAGGGGCCTCACGAGCAGTACTTC. Encoded protein: CTSSLEGPHEQYF.

The V gene is TRBV12-3 or TRBV12-4, the J gene TRBJ2-7; D may be TRBD1 (6 bases). V lost 5 bases, J lost 0 bases, and 11 bases lay in between. The CDR3 extends over 14 amino acids. Written as DNA, the CDR3 is TGTGCCAGCAGTGGGGGACAAAACTCCTACGAGCAGTACTTC. Its translation is CASSGGQNSYEQYF.

The chain carries TRBV9 and TRBJ2-3, with TRBD2 matching 11 bases. Trimming at V came to 4 bases and at J to 4 bases, leaving 17 bases not matched to a gene. Germline V gives CDR1 SGDLS, CDR2 YYNGEE. CDR3 length: 19 residues. CDR3 residues: CASSHRTSGGNLRSDTQYF. Here the CDR3 DNA reads TGTGCCAGCAGCCATAGAACTAGCGGGGGAAACTTGAGGTCAGATACGCAGTATTTT.

The genes are TRBV4-1 and TRBJ1-3; no clear D. V dropped 0 bases and J dropped 2 bases, with 8 bases sitting between them. Germline CDR1 is MGHRA and CDR2 is YSYEKL. The CDR3 is made up of 15 amino acids. CDR3 in DNA: TGCGCCAGCAGCCAAGACGGACTAACTGGAAACACCATATATTTT. Protein sequence: CASSQDGLTGNTIYF.